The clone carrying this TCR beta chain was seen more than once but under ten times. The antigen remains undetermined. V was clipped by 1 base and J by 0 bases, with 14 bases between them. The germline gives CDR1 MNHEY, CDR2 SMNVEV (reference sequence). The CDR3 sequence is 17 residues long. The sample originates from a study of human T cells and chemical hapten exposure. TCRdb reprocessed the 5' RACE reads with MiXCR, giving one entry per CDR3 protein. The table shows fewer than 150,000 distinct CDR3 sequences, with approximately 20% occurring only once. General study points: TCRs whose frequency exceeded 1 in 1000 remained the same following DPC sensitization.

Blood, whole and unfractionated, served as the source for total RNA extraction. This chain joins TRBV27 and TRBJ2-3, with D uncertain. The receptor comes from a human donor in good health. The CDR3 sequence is CASSLLLARPSTDTQYF. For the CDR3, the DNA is TGTGCCAGCAGTTTATTGCTGGCAAGACCCAGCACAGATACGCAGTATTTT.